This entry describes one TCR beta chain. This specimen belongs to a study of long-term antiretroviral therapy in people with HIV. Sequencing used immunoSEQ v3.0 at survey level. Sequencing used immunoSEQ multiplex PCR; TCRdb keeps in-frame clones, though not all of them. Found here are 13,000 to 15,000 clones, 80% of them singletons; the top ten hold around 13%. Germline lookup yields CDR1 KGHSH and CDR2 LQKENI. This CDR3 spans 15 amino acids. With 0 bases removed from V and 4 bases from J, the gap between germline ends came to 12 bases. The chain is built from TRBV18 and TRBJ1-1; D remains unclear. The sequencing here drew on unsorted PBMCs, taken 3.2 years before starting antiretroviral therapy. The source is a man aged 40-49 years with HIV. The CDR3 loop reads CASSPPRVVGTEAFF. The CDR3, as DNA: TGTGCCAGCTCACCACCGAGGGTTGTGGGCACTGAAGCTTTCTTT.